Below are 7 T cell receptor beta chains sequenced from a single sample in a study of shared clonotypes between healthy human individuals. TCRdb's table, derived via immunoSEQ multiplex PCR, lists solely in-frame clones and lacks some. The sample holds around 2.5 million clones; under 95% are singletons and the top ten take about 0.39%. Material: naive CD4+ T cells from PBMCs. The subset: CD45RA+ positively selected. The receptor set was obtained from a man aged 18 to 35 in good health. Some clones in this sample may be carry-over from other donors' samples.

This chain links TRBV4-1 with TRBJ2-7; 8 positions agree with TRBD2. CDR1 MGHRA and CDR2 YSYEKL come from the germline V gene. V trimming: 4 bases; J trimming: 6 bases; junction bases outside the gene matches: 5. The CDR3 runs to 13 residues. CDR3 loop: CASSPRTSSEQYF. Written as DNA, the CDR3 is TGCGCCAGCAGCCCCCGGACTAGCAGCGAGCAGTACTTC.

The genes are TRBV7-6 and TRBJ2-7; D may be TRBD1 or TRBD2 (5 bases each). There are 17 residues in the CDR3. CDR1 and CDR2 from the germline V gene are SGHVS and FNYEAQ. With 1 base removed from V and 3 bases from J, the gap between germline ends came to 19 bases. DNA of the CDR3: TGTGCCAGCAGCTTAGATGGGGACGGAGTTGGGCTCTACGAGCAGTACTTC. This gives the protein CASSLDGDGVGLYEQYF.

J is TRBJ2-1 and V is TRBV9, with D hard to call. The CDR3 consists of 14 residues. Germline V gene sequence: CDR1 SGDLS, CDR2 YYNGEE. V was pared by 0 bases and J by 3 bases, with 7 bases between. This CDR3 is CASSVDLHYNEQFF. The CDR3 nucleotides read TGTGCCAGCAGCGTAGATCTTCACTACAATGAGCAGTTCTTC.

As regards this clone: This sample also contains other DNA sequences that code for the same CDR3. The rearrangement links TRBV28 to TRBJ2-5; no reliable D call. CDR1 is MDHEN and CDR2 is SYDVKM in the germline V gene. Trimming removed 5 bases from V and 2 bases from J, with 9 bases in between. The CDR3 has 13 residues. This CDR3 reads CASSPPPQETQYF. The CDR3 DNA is TGTGCCAGCAGTCCCCCCCCGCAAGAGACCCAGTACTTC.

V and J are TRBV6-5 and TRBJ2-3; the match to TRBD2 covers 7 bases. Losses at the gene ends were 0 bases for V and 4 bases for J; bases not matched to a gene: 7. Per the germline V gene, CDR1 is MNHEY and CDR2 is SVGAGI. CDR3 length equals 16 residues. The CDR3 loop is CASSYSGGRRADTQYF. CDR3 nucleotides: TGTGCCAGCAGTTACTCCGGGGGGAGGAGGGCAGATACGCAGTATTTT.

The chain employs TRBV18 and TRBJ2-3; D is undetermined. Germline CDR1 and CDR2: KGHSH and LQKENI. There are 14 residues in the CDR3. Trimming took off 3 bases at V and 6 bases at J, with 13 bases between the two ends. In DNA, the CDR3 is TGTGCCAGCTCACCCGACCGAACCCTCGATACGCAGTATTTT. Protein product: CASSPDRTLDTQYF. Drawing the rest from reference TRBV18 and TRBJ2-3, the complete variable domain is NAGVMQNPRHLVRRRGQEARLRCSPMKGHSHVYWYRQLPEEGLKFMVYLQKENIIDESGMPKERFSAEFPKEGPSILRIQQVVRGDSAAYFCASSPDRTLDTQYFGPGTRLTVL.

This rearrangement joins TRBV11-2 to TRBJ1-3; D is uncertain. V lost 3 bases and J 3 bases, leaving 12 bases between the germline ends. Germline V gives CDR1 SGHAT, CDR2 FQNNGV. There are 15 residues in the CDR3. CDR3 sequence: CASSFDSGFGNTIYF. The CDR3 coding sequence is TGTGCCAGCAGCTTCGATAGCGGTTTTGGAAACACCATATATTTT.